Listed below are T cell receptor beta chains from one sample, sequenced in a study of blood T cell repertoires in COVID-19. Here immunoSEQ multiplex PCR was the method, and the copy in TCRdb shows in-frame clones only, minus some. The table shows approximately 210,000 clones, with about 89% occurring only once. Sequenced: peripheral blood. The receptors shown here come from a woman aged 35 to 49 with acute or convalescent COVID-19. The conserved cysteine and the conserved F or W are not part of the CDR3 here. A D gene is named only where the DNA matches it firmly.

cdr3_aa v_call d_call j_call cdr3_length
ASSSRTGFISTGELF TRBV11-2 TRBD1 TRBJ2-2 15
SVEKGNMNTEAF TRBV29-1 . TRBJ1-1 12
ASSLAGQWGTEAF TRBV5-1 . TRBJ1-1 13
ATSRGTVNTEAF TRBV15 . TRBJ1-1 12
ASSYPRDRGYNQPQH TRBV21-1 . TRBJ1-5 15
ASSSGAGELF TRBV11-2 . TRBJ2-2 10
ARAWTGSVWGSSYNSPLH TRBV19 TRBD1 TRBJ1-6 18
ATSRDRAGNTIY TRBV15 . TRBJ1-3 12
ASSITSGGAPLQETQY TRBV19 TRBD2 TRBJ2-5 16
ASRSVPNTEAF TRBV7-9 . TRBJ1-1 11
ASSITGGLGRRSTEAF TRBV19 TRBD1 TRBJ1-1 16
ASSPSDRLIGNTIY TRBV7-2 . TRBJ1-3 14
ASRQGAGNEQF TRBV6-4 TRBD1 TRBJ2-1 11
ASSPQGSTGNSPLH TRBV9 . TRBJ1-6 14
ASSESMTRNQPQH TRBV10-2 . TRBJ1-5 13
ASSVETSQETQY TRBV9 . TRBJ2-5 12
ASSPGQGGDAYGYT TRBV27 TRBD1 TRBJ1-2 14
ASSQEDASSGANVLT TRBV4-1 . TRBJ2-6 15
ATRDRGGTEAF TRBV24-1 . TRBJ1-1 11
ASTLSGQAGNTIY TRBV7-2 TRBD1 TRBJ1-3 13
ASSEGDRGGFYGYT TRBV2 TRBD1 TRBJ1-2 14
AWSKGDNQPQH TRBV30 . TRBJ1-5 11
ASSLVGGGGEKLF TRBV7-8 . TRBJ1-4 13
ASMGPLGTEAF TRBV19 . TRBJ1-1 11
SVELRGPIGEKLF TRBV29-1 . TRBJ1-4 13
ASSAHRDTEAF TRBV18 . TRBJ1-1 11
ASSLSASGGVTDTQY TRBV27 TRBD2 TRBJ2-3 15
ATSAGTGVWNTEAF TRBV24-1 TRBD1 TRBJ1-1 14
ASSPKAGLAGYGYT TRBV7-8 . TRBJ1-2 14
ASAFPRTGRNFYSPLH TRBV27 TRBD1 TRBJ1-6 16
ASSLPRTGDNGNTIY TRBV11-2 TRBD1 TRBJ1-3 15
ASSSLDRETDTQY TRBV27 TRBD1 TRBJ2-3 13